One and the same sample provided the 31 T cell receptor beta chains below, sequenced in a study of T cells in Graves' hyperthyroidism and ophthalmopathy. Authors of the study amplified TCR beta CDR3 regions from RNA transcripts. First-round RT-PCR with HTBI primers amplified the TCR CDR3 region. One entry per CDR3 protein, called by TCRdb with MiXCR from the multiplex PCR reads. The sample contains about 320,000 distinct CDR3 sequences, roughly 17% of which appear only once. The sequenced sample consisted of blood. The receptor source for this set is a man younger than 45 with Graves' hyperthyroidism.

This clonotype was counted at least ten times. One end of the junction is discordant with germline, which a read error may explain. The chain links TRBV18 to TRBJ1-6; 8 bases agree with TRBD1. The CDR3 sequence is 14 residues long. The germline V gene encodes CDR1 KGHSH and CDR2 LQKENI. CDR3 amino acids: CASSLGQGNPPLHF. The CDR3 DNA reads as TGTGCCAGCTCACTTGGACAGGGTAATCCACCCCTCCACTTT.

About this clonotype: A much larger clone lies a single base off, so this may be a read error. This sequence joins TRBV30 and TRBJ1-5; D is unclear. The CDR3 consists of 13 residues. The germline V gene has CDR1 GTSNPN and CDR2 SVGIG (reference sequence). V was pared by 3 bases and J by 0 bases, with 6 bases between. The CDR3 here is CAWSFCSNQPQHF. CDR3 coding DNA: TGTGCCTGGAGCTTCTGTAGCAATCAGCCCCAGCATTTT.

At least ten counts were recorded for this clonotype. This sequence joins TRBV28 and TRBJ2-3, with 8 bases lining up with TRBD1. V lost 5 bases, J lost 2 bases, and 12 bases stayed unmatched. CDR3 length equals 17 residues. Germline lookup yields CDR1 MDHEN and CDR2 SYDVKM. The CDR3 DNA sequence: TGTGCCAGCAGTCTCCTATTGACAGGGGACATCACAGATACGCAGTATTTT. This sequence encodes CASSLLLTGDITDTQYF. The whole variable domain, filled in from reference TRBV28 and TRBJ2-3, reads DVKVTQSSRYLVKRTGEKVFLECVQDMDHENMFWYRQDPGLGLRLIYFSYDVKMKEKGDIPEGYSVSREKKERFSLILESASTNQTSMYLCASSLLLTGDITDTQYFGPGTRLTVL.

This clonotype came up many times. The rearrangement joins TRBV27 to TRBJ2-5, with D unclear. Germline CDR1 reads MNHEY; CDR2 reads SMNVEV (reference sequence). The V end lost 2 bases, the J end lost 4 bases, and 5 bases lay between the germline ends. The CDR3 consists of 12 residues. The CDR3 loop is CASSLVIETQYF. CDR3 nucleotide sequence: TGTGCCAGCAGTTTAGTTATAGAGACCCAGTACTTC.

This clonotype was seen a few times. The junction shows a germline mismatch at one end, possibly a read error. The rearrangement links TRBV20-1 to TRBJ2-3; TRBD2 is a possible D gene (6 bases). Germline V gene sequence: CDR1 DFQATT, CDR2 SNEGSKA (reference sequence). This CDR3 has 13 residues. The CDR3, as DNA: TGCAGTGCTGGGGGGACGAATCCGGATACGCGGTATTTT. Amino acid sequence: CSAGGTNPDTRYF.

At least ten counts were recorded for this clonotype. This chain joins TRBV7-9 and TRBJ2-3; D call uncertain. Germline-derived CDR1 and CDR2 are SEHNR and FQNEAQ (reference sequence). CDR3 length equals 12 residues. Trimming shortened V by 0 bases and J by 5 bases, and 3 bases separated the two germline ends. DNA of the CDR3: TGTGCCAGCAGCTTAGCGGAAGATACGCAGTATTTT. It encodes CASSLAEDTQYF.

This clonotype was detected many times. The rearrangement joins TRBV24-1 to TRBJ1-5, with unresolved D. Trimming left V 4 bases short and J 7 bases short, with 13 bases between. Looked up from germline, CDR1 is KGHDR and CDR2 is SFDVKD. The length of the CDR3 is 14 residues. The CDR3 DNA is TGTGCCACCAGTGACTTAAGCCACCTGCAGCCCCAGCATTTT. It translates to CATSDLSHLQPQHF.

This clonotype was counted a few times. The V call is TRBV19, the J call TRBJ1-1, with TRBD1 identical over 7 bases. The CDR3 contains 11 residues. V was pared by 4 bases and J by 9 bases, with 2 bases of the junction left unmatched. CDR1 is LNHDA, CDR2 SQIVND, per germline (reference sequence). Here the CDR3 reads CASSRGQQAFF. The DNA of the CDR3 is TGTGCCAGTAGTAGGGGACAGCAAGCTTTCTTT.

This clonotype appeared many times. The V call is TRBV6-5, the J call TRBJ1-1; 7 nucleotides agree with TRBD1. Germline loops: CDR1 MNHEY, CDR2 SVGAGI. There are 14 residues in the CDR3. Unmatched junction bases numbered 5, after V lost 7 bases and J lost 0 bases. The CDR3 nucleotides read TGTGCCAGCAAATCGGGACAGTTGAACACTGAAGCTTTCTTT. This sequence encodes CASKSGQLNTEAFF.

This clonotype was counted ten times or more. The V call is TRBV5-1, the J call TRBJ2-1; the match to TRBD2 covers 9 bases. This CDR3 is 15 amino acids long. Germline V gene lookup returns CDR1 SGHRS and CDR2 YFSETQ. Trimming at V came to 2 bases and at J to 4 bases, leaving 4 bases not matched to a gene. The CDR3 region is CASSLASGGYNEQFF. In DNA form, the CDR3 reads TGCGCCAGCAGCTTAGCCAGCGGGGGGTACAATGAGCAGTTCTTC.

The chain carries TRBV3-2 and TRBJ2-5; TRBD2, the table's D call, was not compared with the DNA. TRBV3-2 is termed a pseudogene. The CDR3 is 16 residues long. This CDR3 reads CASSQDKGLAVETQYF. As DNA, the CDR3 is TGTGCCAGCAGCCAAGATAAGGGACTAGCGGTGGAGACCCAGTACTTC.

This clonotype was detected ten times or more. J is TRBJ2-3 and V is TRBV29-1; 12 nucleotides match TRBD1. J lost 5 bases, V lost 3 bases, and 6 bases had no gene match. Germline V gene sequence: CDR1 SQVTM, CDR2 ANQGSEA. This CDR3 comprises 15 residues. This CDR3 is CSVEGDRGLRDTQYF. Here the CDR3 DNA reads TGCAGCGTTGAGGGGGACAGGGGGCTGAGAGATACGCAGTATTTT.

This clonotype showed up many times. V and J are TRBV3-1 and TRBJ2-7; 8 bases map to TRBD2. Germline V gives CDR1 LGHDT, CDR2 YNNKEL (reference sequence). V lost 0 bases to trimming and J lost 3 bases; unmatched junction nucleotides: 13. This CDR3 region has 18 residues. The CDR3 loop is CASSQETAGTRDHYEQYF. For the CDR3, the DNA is TGTGCCAGCAGCCAAGAAACCGCCGGGACTAGAGATCACTACGAGCAGTACTTC.

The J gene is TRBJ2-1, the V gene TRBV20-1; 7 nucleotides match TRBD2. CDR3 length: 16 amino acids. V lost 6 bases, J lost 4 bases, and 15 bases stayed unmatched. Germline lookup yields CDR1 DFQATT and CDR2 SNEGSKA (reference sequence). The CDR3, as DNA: TGCAGTGCCCTCCCCATCCTCAGCGGGAAGTACAATGAGCAGTTCTTC. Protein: CSALPILSGKYNEQFF.

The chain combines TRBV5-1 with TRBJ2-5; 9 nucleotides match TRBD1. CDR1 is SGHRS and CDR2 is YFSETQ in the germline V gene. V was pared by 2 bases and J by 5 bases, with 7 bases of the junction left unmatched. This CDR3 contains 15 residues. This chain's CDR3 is CASSLTTGGPETQYF. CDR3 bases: TGCGCCAGCAGCTTAACTACAGGGGGCCCGGAGACCCAGTACTTC.

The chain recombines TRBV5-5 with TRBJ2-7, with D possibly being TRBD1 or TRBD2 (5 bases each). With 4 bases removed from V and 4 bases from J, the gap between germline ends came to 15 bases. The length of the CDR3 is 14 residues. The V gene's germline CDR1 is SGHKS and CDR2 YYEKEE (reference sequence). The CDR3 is CASSRWGFGYEQYF. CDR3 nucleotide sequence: TGTGCCAGCAGCCGCTGGGGGTTTGGGTACGAGCAGTACTTC.

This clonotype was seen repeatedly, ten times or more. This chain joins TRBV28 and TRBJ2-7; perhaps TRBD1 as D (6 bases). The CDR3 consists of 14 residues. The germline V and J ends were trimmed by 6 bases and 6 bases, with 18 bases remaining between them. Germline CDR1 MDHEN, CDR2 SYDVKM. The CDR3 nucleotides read TGTGCCAGCAGCCGTAACAGGGTCTCAGGCGAGCAGTACTTC. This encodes CASSRNRVSGEQYF.

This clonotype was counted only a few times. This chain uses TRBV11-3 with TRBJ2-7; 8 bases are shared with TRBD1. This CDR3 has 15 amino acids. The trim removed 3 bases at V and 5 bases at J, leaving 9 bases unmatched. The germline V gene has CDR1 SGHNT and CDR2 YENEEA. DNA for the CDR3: TGTGCCAGCAGCTTTTACGGGACAGGTCGGGACGAGCAGTACTTC. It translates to CASSFYGTGRDEQYF.

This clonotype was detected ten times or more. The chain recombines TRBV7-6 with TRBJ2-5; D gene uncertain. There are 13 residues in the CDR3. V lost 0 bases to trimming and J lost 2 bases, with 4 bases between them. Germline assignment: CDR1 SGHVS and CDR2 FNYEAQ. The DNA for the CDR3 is TGTGCCAGCAGCTTAGCCCCACAAGAGACCCAGTACTTC. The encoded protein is CASSLAPQETQYF.

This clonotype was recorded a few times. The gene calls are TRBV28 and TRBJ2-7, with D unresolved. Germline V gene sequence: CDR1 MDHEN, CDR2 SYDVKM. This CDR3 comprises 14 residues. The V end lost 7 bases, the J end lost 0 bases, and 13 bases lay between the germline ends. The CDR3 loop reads CASTPRQTSYEQYF. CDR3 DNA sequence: TGTGCCAGCACCCCTCGGCAGACCTCCTACGAGCAGTACTTC.

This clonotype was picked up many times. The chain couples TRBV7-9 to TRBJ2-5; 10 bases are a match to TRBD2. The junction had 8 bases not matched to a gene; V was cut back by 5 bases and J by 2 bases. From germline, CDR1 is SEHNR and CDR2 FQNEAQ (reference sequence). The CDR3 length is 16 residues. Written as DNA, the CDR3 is TGTGCCAGCAGCCCCCCTGGACTAGCGGAACAAGAGACCCAGTACTTC. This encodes CASSPPGLAEQETQYF.

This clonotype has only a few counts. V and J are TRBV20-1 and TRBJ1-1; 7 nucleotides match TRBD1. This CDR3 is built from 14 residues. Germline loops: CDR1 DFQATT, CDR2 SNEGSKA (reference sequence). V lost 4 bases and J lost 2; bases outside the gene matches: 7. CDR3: CSANSQGSNTEAFF. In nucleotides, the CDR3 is TGCAGTGCTAATTCACAGGGGAGTAACACTGAAGCTTTCTTT.

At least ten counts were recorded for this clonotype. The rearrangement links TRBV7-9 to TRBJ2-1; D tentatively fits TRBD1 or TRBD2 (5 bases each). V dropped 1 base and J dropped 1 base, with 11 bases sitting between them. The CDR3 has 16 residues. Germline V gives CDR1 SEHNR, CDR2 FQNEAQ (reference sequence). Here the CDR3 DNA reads TGTGCCAGCAGCTTAGTTGGGTGGGGGTCCTACAATGAGCAGTTCTTC. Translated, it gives CASSLVGWGSYNEQFF.

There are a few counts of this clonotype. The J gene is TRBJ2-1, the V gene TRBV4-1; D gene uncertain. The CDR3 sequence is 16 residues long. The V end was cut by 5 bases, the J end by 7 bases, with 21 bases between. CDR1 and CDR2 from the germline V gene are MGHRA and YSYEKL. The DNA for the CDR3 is TGCGCCAGCAGCTTGGGTCAGGCCTCGGTTCGTAATGAGCAGTTCTTC. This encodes CASSLGQASVRNEQFF.

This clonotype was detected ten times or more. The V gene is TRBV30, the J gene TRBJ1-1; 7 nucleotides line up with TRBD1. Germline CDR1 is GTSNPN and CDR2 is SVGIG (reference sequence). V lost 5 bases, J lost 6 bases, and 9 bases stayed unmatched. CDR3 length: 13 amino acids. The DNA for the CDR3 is TGTGCCTGGGATACTAACAGGGGTCCTGAAGCTTTCTTT. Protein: CAWDTNRGPEAFF.

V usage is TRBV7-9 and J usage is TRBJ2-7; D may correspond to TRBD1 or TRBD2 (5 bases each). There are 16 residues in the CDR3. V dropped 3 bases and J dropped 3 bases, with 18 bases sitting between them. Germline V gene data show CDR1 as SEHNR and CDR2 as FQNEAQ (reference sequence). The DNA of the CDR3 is TGTGCCAGCAGCTTGATCCGGGGCAACAGTTTCTACGAGCAGTACTTC. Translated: CASSLIRGNSFYEQYF.

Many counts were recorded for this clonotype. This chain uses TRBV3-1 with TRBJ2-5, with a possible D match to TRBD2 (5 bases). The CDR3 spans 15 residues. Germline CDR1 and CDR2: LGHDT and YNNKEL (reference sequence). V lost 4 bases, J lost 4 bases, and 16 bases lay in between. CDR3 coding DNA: TGTGCCAGCAGCCCGGAATGGGGAAGCGGAGAGACCCAGTACTTC. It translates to CASSPEWGSGETQYF.

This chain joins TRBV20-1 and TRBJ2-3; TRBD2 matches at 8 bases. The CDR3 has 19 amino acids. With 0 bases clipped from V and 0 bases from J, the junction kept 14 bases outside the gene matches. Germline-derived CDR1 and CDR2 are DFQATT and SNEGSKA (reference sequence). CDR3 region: CSARDPGAGAGGSTDTQYF. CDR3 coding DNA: TGCAGTGCTAGAGATCCGGGGGCAGGGGCGGGAGGAAGCACAGATACGCAGTATTTT.

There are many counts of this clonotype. CDR3 region: CASNFGGTTDTQYF. The CDR3 bases are TGTGCCAGCAATTTCGGGGGGACCACAGATACGCAGTATTTT. J is TRBJ2-3 and V is TRBV11-2; 7 bases align to TRBD2. This CDR3 spans 14 amino acids. The J segment lost 2 bases and the V segment lost 7 bases, leaving 6 bases of the junction unmatched. Germline V gives CDR1 SGHAT, CDR2 FQNNGV.

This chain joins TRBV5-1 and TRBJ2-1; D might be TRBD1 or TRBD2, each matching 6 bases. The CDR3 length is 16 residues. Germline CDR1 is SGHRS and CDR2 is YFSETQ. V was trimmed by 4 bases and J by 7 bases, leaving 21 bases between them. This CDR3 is CASSPPLGGMGNEQFF. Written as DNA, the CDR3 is TGCGCCAGCAGCCCCCCCCTGGGGGGCATGGGGAATGAGCAGTTCTTC.

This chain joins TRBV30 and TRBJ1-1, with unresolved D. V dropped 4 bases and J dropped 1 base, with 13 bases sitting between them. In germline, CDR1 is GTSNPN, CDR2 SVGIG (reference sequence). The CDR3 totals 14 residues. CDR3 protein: CAWTLERSNTEAFF. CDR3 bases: TGTGCCTGGACTCTAGAGCGGTCGAACACTGAAGCTTTCTTT.